One and the same sample provided the 25 T cell receptor beta chains below, sequenced in a study of Ad26.COV2.S vaccination and SARS-CoV-2 variants. The table came from immunoSEQ multiplex PCR; TCRdb's copy has only in-frame clones and leaves some out. The table includes around 270,000 clones, around nine tenths detected once. Documented treatment: approximately 18 received Ad26.COV2.S at low or high dose, single or two shots; several received placebo; per-sample allocation not given. Samples analyzed were those drawn on day 63 after the first vaccine or placebo injection. Sequenced here: peripheral blood, sampled in a trial of Ad26.COV2.S vaccine versus placebo. These TCRs come from a person between 18 and 65 years old who received the Ad26.COV2.S COVID-19 vaccine or a placebo.

This clone was counted a few times. The chain joins TRBV6-2 or TRBV6-3 to TRBJ2-3; D gene unclear. Trimming left V 5 bases short and J 3 bases short, with 12 bases between. The CDR3 runs to 14 residues. CDR1 and CDR2 from the germline V gene are MNHEY and SVGEGT. CDR3 sequence reads: CASSPGFGTDTQYF. The CDR3 coding sequence is TGTGCCAGCAGTCCGGGCTTCGGGACAGATACGCAGTATTTT.

The chain uses TRBV29-1 and TRBJ1-2, with D hard to call. This CDR3 comprises 12 residues. CDR1 SQVTM and CDR2 ANQGSEA come from the germline V gene. V lost 1 base to trimming and J lost 3 bases, with 6 bases between them. The CDR3 sequence: CSVEGPYYGYTF. In nucleotides, the CDR3 is TGCAGCGTTGAAGGGCCCTACTATGGCTACACCTTC.

The CDR3 DNA reads as TGTGCCAGCAGTTCGGCGGGGTTGTACCAAGAGACCCAGTACTTC. Translating gives CASSSAGLYQETQYF. The chain has TRBV3-1 (or the pseudogene TRBV3-2) and TRBJ2-5; the D gene is possibly TRBD2 (6 bases). This CDR3 comprises 15 residues. Between the trimmed V and J ends, which lost 6 bases and 0 bases, there was a span of 14 bases. The germline V gene encodes CDR1 LGHDT and CDR2 YNNKEL (reference sequence).

The V call is TRBV30, the J call TRBJ2-1, with D perhaps matching TRBD1 (5 bases). Germline assignment: CDR1 GTSNPN and CDR2 SVGIG (reference sequence). V lost 2 bases, J lost 12 bases, and 11 bases lay in between. The CDR3 has 11 residues. CDR3 sequence reads: CAWSIRVRQFF. CDR3 nucleotide sequence: TGTGCCTGGAGTATCAGGGTTAGGCAGTTCTTC.

J is TRBJ2-1 and V is TRBV2; the match to TRBD2 covers 12 bases. This CDR3 has 20 amino acids. Germline loops: CDR1 SNHLY, CDR2 FYNNEI. J gave up 0 bases and V 6 bases, and 15 bases lay outside the gene matches. The CDR3 spells CASRGTGTSGSSSSYNEQFF. As DNA, the CDR3 is TGTGCCAGCAGGGGGACCGGGACTAGCGGGTCTTCGAGCTCCTACAATGAGCAGTTCTTC.

The chain recombines TRBV15 with TRBJ1-5; 7 bases agree with TRBD1. The germline CDR1 and CDR2 sequences are LNHNV and YYDKDF (reference sequence). Unmatched junction bases numbered 9, after V lost 5 bases and J lost 2 bases. CDR3 length: 16 amino acids. In DNA form, the CDR3 reads TGTGCCACCAGCGGAAACAGGGGCAAGGGCAATCAGCCCCAGCATTTT. Its protein product is CATSGNRGKGNQPQHF. The whole variable domain, remainder taken from reference TRBV15 and TRBJ1-5, is DAMVIQNPRYQVTQFGKPVTLSCSQTLNHNVMYWYQQKSSQAPKLLFHYYDKDFNNEADTPDNFQSRRPNTSFCFLDIRSPGLGDTAMYLCATSGNRGKGNQPQHFGDGTRLSIL.

J is TRBJ2-3 and V is TRBV5-1; the D call may be TRBD1 or TRBD2 (5 bases each). Germline values: CDR1 SGHRS, CDR2 YFSETQ. With 0 bases removed from V and 3 bases from J, the gap between germline ends came to 11 bases. The CDR3 runs to 15 residues. CDR3 in amino acids: CASSLALGTTDTQYF. DNA for the CDR3: TGCGCCAGCAGCTTGGCCTTAGGGACGACAGATACGCAGTATTTT.

The chain employs TRBV5-1 and TRBJ2-3; 7 bases agree with TRBD2. Per germline, CDR1 SGHRS and CDR2 YFSETQ. V dropped 3 bases and J dropped 4; count of bases not matched to a gene: 5. The CDR3 is made up of 14 amino acids. This CDR3 is CASSSGGGPDTQYF. CDR3 DNA sequence: TGCGCCAGCAGCTCGGGCGGGGGTCCAGATACGCAGTATTTT. Full variable domain (remainder filled in from reference TRBV5-1 and TRBJ2-3): KAGVTQTPRYLIKTRGQQVTLSCSPISGHRSVSWYQQTPGQGLQFLFEYFSETQRNKGNFPGRFSGRQFSNSRSEMNVSTLELGDSALYLCASSSGGGPDTQYFGPGTRLTVL.

The V and J genes are TRBV30 and TRBJ2-3, with 11 bases identical to TRBD2. The junction had 7 bases not matched to a gene; V was cut back by 3 bases and J by 5 bases. CDR3 length: 15 residues. CDR1 is GTSNPN, CDR2 SVGIG, per germline (reference sequence). The CDR3 DNA sequence: TGTGCCTGGAGGTTTAGCGGGGGGGCTGGAGATACGCAGTATTTT. Translated: CAWRFSGGAGDTQYF.

This chain uses TRBV7-9 with TRBJ2-5; the D gene is possibly TRBD2 (6 bases). The CDR3 spans 14 residues. Per germline, CDR1 SEHNR and CDR2 FQNEAQ (reference sequence). Trimming stripped 3 bases from V and 3 bases from J, with 11 bases between. This CDR3 is CASSFSGGKETQYF. CDR3 in DNA: TGTGCCAGCAGCTTTTCCGGGGGTAAAGAGACCCAGTACTTC.

The gene calls are TRBV6-5 and TRBJ2-7; D gene uncertain. Trimming took off 5 bases at V and 3 bases at J, with 5 bases between the two ends. The CDR3 is 11 residues long. CDR1 and CDR2 (germline): MNHEY, SVGAGI. The CDR3 protein is CASSLGYEQYV. The CDR3 region has the DNA TGTGCCAGCAGTCTAGGCTACGAGCAGTACGTC.

This chain's CDR3 is CASGWASGPYNEQFF. The CDR3 DNA follows: TGTGCCAGCGGTTGGGCGAGCGGGCCTTACAATGAGCAGTTCTTC. The V and J genes are TRBV9 and TRBJ2-1; TRBD2 is a possible D gene (6 bases). The CDR3 consists of 15 residues. Trimming removed 7 bases from V and 4 bases from J, with 18 bases in between. CDR1 is SGDLS and CDR2 is YYNGEE in the germline V gene.

This clone came up a few times. V usage is TRBV19 and J usage is TRBJ1-5; D uncertain. The CDR3 sequence is 14 residues long. CDR1 is LNHDA, CDR2 SQIVND, per germline (reference sequence). V was trimmed by 5 bases and J by 5 bases, leaving 13 bases between them. The CDR3 DNA reads as TGTGCCAGTAGTCGGGGAGGTTGGGATCAGCCCCAGCATTTT. Its translation: CASSRGGWDQPQHF.

This rearrangement joins TRBV7-2 to TRBJ1-1; TRBD1 aligns across 7 bases. J lost 0 bases, V lost 4 bases, and 11 bases had no gene match. Germline lookup yields CDR1 SGHTA and CDR2 FQGNSA. CDR3 length equals 17 residues. CDR3: CASSYRRQGVMNTEAFF. The CDR3 bases are TGTGCCAGCAGCTACCGTAGACAGGGCGTAATGAACACTGAAGCTTTCTTT.

The chain joins TRBV5-8 to TRBJ1-5, with D maybe TRBD1 (5 bases). Germline CDR1 is SGHTS and CDR2 is YDEGEE. Trimming shortened V by 4 bases and J by 7 bases, and 18 bases separated the two germline ends. The CDR3 contains 15 residues. CDR3 sequence: CASSPLPGTRQPQHF. DNA for the CDR3: TGTGCCAGCAGCCCCCTCCCCGGGACCCGCCAGCCCCAGCATTTT.

The table lists this clone with a few counts. The chain is built from TRBV2 and TRBJ2-2; no firm D call. The CDR3 has 15 amino acids. Germline loops: CDR1 SNHLY, CDR2 FYNNEI. V lost 5 bases, J lost 0 bases, and 10 bases lay in between. The CDR3 nucleotides are TGTGCCAGCAGTTCCCTTCTAGCGAACACCGGGGAGCTGTTTTTT. The encoded protein is CASSSLLANTGELFF.

V usage is TRBV6-5 and J usage is TRBJ2-1; 7 bases are a match to TRBD1. The CDR3 has 13 residues. Germline values: CDR1 MNHEY, CDR2 SVGAGI. Losses at the gene ends were 4 bases for V and 9 bases for J; bases not matched to a gene: 6. The CDR3 region has the DNA TGTGCCAGCAGTTTCTACAGGGGTGGTGAGCAGTTCTTC. Translated, it gives CASSFYRGGEQFF.

This clone was seen a single time. This chain links TRBV3-1 (or the pseudogene TRBV3-2) with TRBJ1-3; no clear D gene. The CDR3 contains 13 residues. Germline values: CDR1 LGHDT, CDR2 YNNKEL (reference sequence). The germline V and J ends were trimmed by 3 bases and 7 bases, with 10 bases remaining between them. CDR3 bases: TGTGCCAGCAGCCAGGCTTCGAGGAACACCATATATTTT. This codes for CASSQASRNTIYF.

This sequence joins TRBV30 and TRBJ2-2; 10 bases align to TRBD1. V dropped 3 bases and J dropped 5; count of bases not matched to a gene: 6. The CDR3 totals 15 residues. The germline V gene encodes CDR1 GTSNPN and CDR2 SVGIG (reference sequence). The CDR3 DNA reads as TGTGCCTGGAGGGGGACAGGGGTGAGGACCGGGGAGCTGTTTTTT. It encodes CAWRGTGVRTGELFF. Combining the CDR3 with reference TRBV30 and TRBJ2-2 gives the whole variable domain SQTIHQWPATLVQPVGSPLSLECTVEGTSNPNLYWYRQAAGRGLQLLFYSVGIGQISSEVPQNLSASRPQDRQFILSSKKLLLSDSGFYLCAWRGTGVRTGELFFGEGSRLTVL.

The chain links TRBV6-4 to TRBJ2-7; 7 nucleotides match TRBD1. The J segment lost 4 bases and the V segment lost 4 bases, leaving 13 bases of the junction unmatched. Germline V lookup: CDR1 MRHNA, CDR2 SNTAGT. This CDR3 contains 16 residues. DNA of the CDR3: TGTGCCAGCAGTGCCCGACAGGGCGCCTCAAATTACGAGCAGTACGTC. Its translation: CASSARQGASNYEQYV.

The rearrangement uses TRBV5-1 and TRBJ1-1; 10 nucleotides align to TRBD1. CDR3 size: 13 residues. V gave up 7 bases and J gave up 1 base; unmatched junction bases: 1. The germline V gene encodes CDR1 SGHRS and CDR2 YFSETQ. CDR3 coding DNA: TGCGCCAGCGGACAGGGGGGGAACACTGAAGCTTTCTTT. This translates into CASGQGGNTEAFF.

The chain recombines TRBV30 with TRBJ1-2, with TRBD1 matching 11 bases. The CDR3 has 11 residues. V trimming: 5 bases; J trimming: 14 bases; junction bases outside the gene matches: 7. In germline, CDR1 is GTSNPN, CDR2 SVGIG (reference sequence). CDR3 loop: CAWVRGDRGTF. The CDR3 coding sequence is TGTGCCTGGGTTAGGGGGGACAGGGGGACCTTC.

This clone was observed a single time. The CDR3 sequence is CASSPGTSGVSSYNEQFF. CDR3 sequence (DNA): TGTGCCAGCAGCCCCGGGACTAGCGGGGTTAGCTCCTACAATGAGCAGTTCTTC. This chain uses TRBV11-2 with TRBJ2-1, with 13 positions matching TRBD2. This CDR3 comprises 18 residues. V lost 5 bases, J lost 0 bases, and 7 bases stayed unmatched. Germline V gives CDR1 SGHAT, CDR2 FQNNGV.

This chain joins TRBV11-2 and TRBJ2-5, with no clear D. The CDR3 runs 14 residues. The germline V gene encodes CDR1 SGHAT and CDR2 FQNNGV. The ends were cut back, 4 bases at V and 7 bases at J, with 16 bases in the middle. The CDR3 DNA reads TGTGCCAGCAGCTCCCCAAAGACCCCGTGGACCCAGTACTTC. Translation: CASSSPKTPWTQYF.

This chain links TRBV5-4 with TRBJ1-2; TRBD1 might be the D (5 bases). CDR1 and CDR2 from the germline V gene are SGHNT and YYREEE (reference sequence). V lost 0 bases to trimming and J lost 4 bases, with 16 bases between them. This CDR3 is 16 amino acids long. The CDR3 loop is CASSLGGGLTGYGYTF. CDR3 coding DNA: TGTGCCAGCAGCTTGGGTGGGGGGTTAACGGGCTATGGCTACACCTTC.